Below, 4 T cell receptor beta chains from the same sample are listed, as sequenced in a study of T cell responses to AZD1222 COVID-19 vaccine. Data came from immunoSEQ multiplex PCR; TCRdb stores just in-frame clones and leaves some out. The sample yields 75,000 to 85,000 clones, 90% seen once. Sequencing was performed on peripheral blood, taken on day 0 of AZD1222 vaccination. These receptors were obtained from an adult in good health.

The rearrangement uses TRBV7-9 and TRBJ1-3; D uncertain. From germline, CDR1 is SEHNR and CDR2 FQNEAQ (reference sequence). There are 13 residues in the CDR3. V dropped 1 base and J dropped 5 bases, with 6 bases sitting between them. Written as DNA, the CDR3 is TGTGCCAGCAGCTTAGGCCGTAGAAACACCATATATTTT. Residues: CASSLGRRNTIYF.

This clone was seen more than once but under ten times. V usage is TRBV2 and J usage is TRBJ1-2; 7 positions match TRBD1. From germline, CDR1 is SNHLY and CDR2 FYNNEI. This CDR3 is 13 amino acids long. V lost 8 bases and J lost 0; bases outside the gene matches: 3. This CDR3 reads CASGGQTNYGYTF. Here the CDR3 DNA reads TGTGCCAGCGGGGGACAGACTAACTATGGCTACACCTTC.

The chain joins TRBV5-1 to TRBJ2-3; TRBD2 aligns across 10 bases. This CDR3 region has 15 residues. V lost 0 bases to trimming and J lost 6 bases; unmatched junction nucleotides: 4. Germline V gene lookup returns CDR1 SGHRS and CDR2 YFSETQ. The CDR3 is CASSLEASGSDTQYF. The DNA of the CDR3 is TGCGCCAGCAGCTTGGAGGCTAGCGGGAGCGATACGCAGTATTTT.

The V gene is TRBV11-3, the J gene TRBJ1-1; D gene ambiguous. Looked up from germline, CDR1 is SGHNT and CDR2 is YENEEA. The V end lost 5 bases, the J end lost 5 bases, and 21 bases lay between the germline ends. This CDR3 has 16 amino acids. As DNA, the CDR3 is TGTGCCAGCAGCCCAAGATCACAACTTATGGGTACTGAAGCTTTCTTT. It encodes CASSPRSQLMGTEAFF.